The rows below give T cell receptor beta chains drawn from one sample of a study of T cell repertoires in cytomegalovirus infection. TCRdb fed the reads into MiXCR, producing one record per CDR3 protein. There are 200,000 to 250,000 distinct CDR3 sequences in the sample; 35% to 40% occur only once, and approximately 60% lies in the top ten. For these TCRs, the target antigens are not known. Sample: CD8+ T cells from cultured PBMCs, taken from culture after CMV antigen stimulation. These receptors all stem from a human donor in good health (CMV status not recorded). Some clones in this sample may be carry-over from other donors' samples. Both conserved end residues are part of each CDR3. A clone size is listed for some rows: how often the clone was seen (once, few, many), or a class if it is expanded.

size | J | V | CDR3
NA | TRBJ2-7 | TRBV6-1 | CASSGLDRASYEQYF
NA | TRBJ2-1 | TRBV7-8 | CASSSLEGLAGPPYNEQFF
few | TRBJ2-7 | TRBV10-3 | CAISEKGYEQYF
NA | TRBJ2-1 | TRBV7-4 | CASSLVYSGYNEQFF
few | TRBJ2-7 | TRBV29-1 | CSVGGQGSYEQYF
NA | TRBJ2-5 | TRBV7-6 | CASSGDLAGTQYF
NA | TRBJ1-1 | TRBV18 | CASSPQKRINTEAFF
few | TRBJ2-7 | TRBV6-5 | CASSYSAGLPFSYEQYF
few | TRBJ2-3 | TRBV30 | CAWSASGSADTQYF
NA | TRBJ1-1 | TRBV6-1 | CASRTTEAFF
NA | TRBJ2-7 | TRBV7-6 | CASSLAGGSSPYEQYF
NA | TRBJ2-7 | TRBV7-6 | CASSTGAYEQYF
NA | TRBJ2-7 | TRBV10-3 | CAISEPGYEQYF
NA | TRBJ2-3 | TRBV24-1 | CATSEGGDGAIGDTQYF
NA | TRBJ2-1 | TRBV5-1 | CASSATSGGVSYNEQFF
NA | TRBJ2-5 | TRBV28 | CASSLLMEPSETQYF
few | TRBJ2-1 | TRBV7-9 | CASSQGPKNEQFF
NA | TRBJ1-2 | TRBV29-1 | CSVGIFGTAANYGYTF
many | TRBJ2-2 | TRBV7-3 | CASSLNQGGTGELFF
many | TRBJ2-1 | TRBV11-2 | CASSYDRGIYNEQFF
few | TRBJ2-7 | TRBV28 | CASSSPILTSGTPYEQYF
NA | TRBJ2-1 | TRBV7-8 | CASSLSQPSEQFF
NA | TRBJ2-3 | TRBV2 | CASSHMTSGGKDTQYF
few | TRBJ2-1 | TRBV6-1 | CASSESRADGLAGRREQFF
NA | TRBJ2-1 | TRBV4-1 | CASSHEGLAGGNEQFF
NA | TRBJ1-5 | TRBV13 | CASSLRQGYSNQPQHF
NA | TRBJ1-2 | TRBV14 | CASSQDRVVRYGYTF
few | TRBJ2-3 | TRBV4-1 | CASSHRLAGGKDTQYF
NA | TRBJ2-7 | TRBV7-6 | CASGRGQGNDEQYF
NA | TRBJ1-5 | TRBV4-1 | CASSRQTGSNQPQHF
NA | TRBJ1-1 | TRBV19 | CASTNPDRGRKTTEAFF
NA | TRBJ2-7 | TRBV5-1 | CASSWDHLRYEQYF
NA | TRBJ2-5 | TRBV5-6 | CASSGCKTQYF
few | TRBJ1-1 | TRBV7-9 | CASSSPGVPREAFF
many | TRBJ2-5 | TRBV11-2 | CASSLPGTQYF
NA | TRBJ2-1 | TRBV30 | CAWDTAGGEAEQFF
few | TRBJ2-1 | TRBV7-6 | CASSLQLAASSYNEQFF
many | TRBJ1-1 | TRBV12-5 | CASGLWVTGNTEAFF
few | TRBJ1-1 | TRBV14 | CASSTGGRGDTEAFF
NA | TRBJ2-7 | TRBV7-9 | CASSLNALRANEQYF
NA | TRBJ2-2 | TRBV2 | CASSSTRQGIGDGELFF
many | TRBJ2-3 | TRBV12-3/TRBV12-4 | CASSVTSASTDTQYF
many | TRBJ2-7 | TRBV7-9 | CASSLGDSPYEQYF
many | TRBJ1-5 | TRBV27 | CASSFQGRDSNQPQHF
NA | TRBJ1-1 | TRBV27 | CASSLIQERGNTEAFF
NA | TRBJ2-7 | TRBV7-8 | CASSSPGAGLAREQYF
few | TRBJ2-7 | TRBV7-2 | CASSLATGLISYEQYF
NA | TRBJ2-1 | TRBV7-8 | CASSPTSGGLRRSDNEQFF
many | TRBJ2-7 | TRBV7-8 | CASSLAGQAYEQYF
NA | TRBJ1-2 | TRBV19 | CASRGQRTNYGYTF
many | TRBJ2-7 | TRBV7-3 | CASSLGPTAPGLAGEFYEQYF
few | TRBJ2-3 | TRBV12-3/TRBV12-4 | CASSLGGATDTQYF
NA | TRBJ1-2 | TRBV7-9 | CASSSRRLGTDYGYTF
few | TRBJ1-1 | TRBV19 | CASSLGGGRTEAFF
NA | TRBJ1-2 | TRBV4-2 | CASSQDRGTGGAGYTF
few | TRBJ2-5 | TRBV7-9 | CASSFPSGSSRETQYF
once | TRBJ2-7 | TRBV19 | CASTPGRDSPYEQYF